This T cell receptor (beta chain) comes out of a study of blood T cell repertoires in COVID-19. Study overall: The origin of the acute and convalescent COVID-19 samples was the United States, Italy and Spain.

In its sample, this clone was seen a few times. In the original workflow: Amplification of reference gene primers was used by the study to estimate nucleated cell counts. Data came from immunoSEQ multiplex PCR; TCRdb stores just in-frame clones and leaves some out. V and J calls and clone size come straight from that table; D and trimming were deduced from the DNA. The data hold around 260,000 clones, with 65% to 90% observed a single time. The CDR3 totals 18 residues. V shed 2 bases and J 8 bases; nucleotides not matched to a gene: 19. Germline V gene sequence: CDR1 KGHSH, CDR2 LQKENI. The genes are TRBV18 and TRBJ2-3; the match to TRBD1 covers 7 bases. This receptor was taken from a human donor in a cohort sampled during active COVID-19. The sequenced sample consisted of peripheral blood. CDR3 in DNA: TGTGCCAGCTCACCAAGTCGACAGGGAGAATCCGCACATGGTACGCAGTATTTT. Amino acids: CASSPSRQGESAHGTQYF.